The 20 T cell receptor beta chains listed next were all sequenced from one sample in a study of a mutant IDH1 vaccine in newly diagnosed glioma. Clones were read by immunoSEQ multiplex PCR, and TCRdb kept only the in-frame ones, dropping some. The sample records roughly 70,000 clones, about 81% being singletons. Time point indicated: week 11, during vaccination. Every vaccine dose comprised 300 ug of mutant IDH1 20-mer peptide plus topical imiquimod. These TCRs' antigens remain unknown. The sample consisted of PBMCs, taken from a glioma patient whose treatment included an IDH1 peptide vaccine. All receptors come from a woman aged 45-65 years with glioma.

This clone was counted once. This chain joins TRBV19 and TRBJ1-1; a possible D gene is TRBD1 (6 bases). Germline V gene data show CDR1 as LNHDA and CDR2 as SQIVND (reference sequence). The CDR3 runs to 14 residues. The V and J ends lost 11 bases and 3 bases respectively, with 19 bases between them. The CDR3 loop reads CAARGRWGHTEAFF. In DNA, the CDR3 is TGTGCCGCCCGGGGGAGGTGGGGGCACACTGAAGCTTTCTTT.

The V call is TRBV27, the J call TRBJ2-7; 7 bases map to TRBD2. There are 16 residues in the CDR3. V lost 6 bases and J lost 2; bases outside the gene matches: 13. Germline V gene data show CDR1 as MNHEY and CDR2 as SMNVEV (reference sequence). The CDR3 reads CASRPLGGRGPYEQYF. CDR3 DNA sequence: TGTGCCAGCAGGCCTTTAGGTGGGAGGGGACCCTACGAGCAGTACTTC.

In its sample, this clone was seen once. The chain combines TRBV30 with TRBJ2-1; D assignment may be TRBD1 or TRBD2 (5 bases each). V gave up 3 bases and J gave up 8 bases, with 14 bases separating them. The CDR3 has 13 residues. Germline V gene data show CDR1 as GTSNPN and CDR2 as SVGIG (reference sequence). For the CDR3, the DNA is TGTGCCTGGAGGCAGGGAGTTCGCCATGAGCAGTTCTTC. It translates to CAWRQGVRHEQFF.

In this sample, this clone turned up once. The chain joins TRBV27 to TRBJ1-2; D ambiguous. The ends were cut back, 10 bases at V and 1 base at J, with 16 bases in the middle. The germline V gene encodes CDR1 MNHEY and CDR2 SMNVEV (reference sequence). CDR3 length: 14 amino acids. This chain's CDR3 is CATRRAGSNYGYTF. The CDR3 DNA sequence: TGTGCCACCAGAAGGGCGGGAAGTAACTATGGCTACACCTTC.

The rearrangement uses TRBV10-3 and TRBJ2-7, with D unresolved. Trimming left V 4 bases short and J 7 bases short, with 8 bases between. Germline V gene sequence: CDR1 ENHRY, CDR2 SYGVKD. The CDR3 extends over 11 amino acids. The CDR3 sequence: CAISGVGEQYF. In nucleotides, the CDR3 is TGTGCCATCAGTGGGGTAGGTGAGCAGTACTTC.

The chain couples TRBV4-2 to TRBJ1-5; D is possibly TRBD1 (5 bases). The CDR3 covers 16 residues. Trimming pared 0 bases from V and 7 bases from J, leaving 16 bases between. Germline values: CDR1 LGHNA, CDR2 YNFKEQ. This CDR3 reads CASSQEGRGWAQPQHF. In nucleotides, the CDR3 is TGTGCCAGCAGCCAAGAAGGAAGGGGTTGGGCCCAGCCCCAGCATTTT.

The rearrangement uses TRBV9 and TRBJ2-2; D not resolved. Germline loops: CDR1 SGDLS, CDR2 YYNGEE. This CDR3 region has 15 residues. Trimming pared 3 bases from V and 4 bases from J, leaving 13 bases between. This CDR3 is CASSDPGRSTGELFF. In nucleotides, the CDR3 is TGTGCCAGCAGCGACCCAGGCAGGAGCACCGGGGAGCTGTTTTTT.

J is TRBJ2-5 and V is TRBV21-1; the table's D call TRBD1 went unverified against the DNA. TRBV21-1 is tagged as a pseudogene. This CDR3 comprises 11 residues. CDR3 DNA: TGTGCCCGACAAACCCGAGAGACCCAGTACTTC. This encodes CARQTRETQYF.

CDR3 nucleotide sequence: TGCAGCGTTGATATCGGAGGGATATCGTACTTC. This sequence encodes CSVDIGGISYF. V and J are TRBV29-1 and TRBJ2-7, with a tentative D call TRBD2 (6 bases). V was pared by 3 bases and J by 12 bases, with 15 bases between. The CDR3 contains 11 residues. Looked up from germline, CDR1 is SQVTM and CDR2 is ANQGSEA.

A few counts support this clone. The gene calls are TRBV5-1 and TRBJ2-2; D might be TRBD1 (5 bases). From germline, CDR1 is SGHRS and CDR2 YFSETQ. The CDR3 is 15 residues long. V was pared by 0 bases and J by 1 base, with 7 bases between. The CDR3 DNA sequence: TGCGCCAGCAGCTTGGGCAGGGAGAACACCGGGGAGCTGTTTTTT. Protein product: CASSLGRENTGELFF.

The chain is built from TRBV13 and TRBJ1-2; 9 bases match TRBD1. The CDR3 length is 16 residues. V was pared by 4 bases and J by 3 bases, with 9 bases of the junction left unmatched. Per the germline V gene, CDR1 is PRHDT and CDR2 is FYEKMQ (reference sequence). The CDR3 here is CASSSRGGQGDYGYTF. The CDR3, as DNA: TGTGCCAGCAGCTCTCGCGGGGGACAGGGAGACTATGGCTACACCTTC.

A word on this clone: In the same sample, other DNA sequences code for this CDR3. V is TRBV6-5 and J is TRBJ1-3; D is ambiguous. V gave up 0 bases and J gave up 0 bases, with 6 bases separating them. The germline V gene has CDR1 MNHEY and CDR2 SVGAGI. The CDR3 is made up of 15 amino acids. CDR3 protein: CASSYSGSSGNTIYF. CDR3 nucleotide sequence: TGTGCCAGCAGTTACTCTGGGAGCTCTGGAAACACCATATATTTT.

The chain recombines TRBV27 with TRBJ1-6; possible D gene TRBD1, 5 bases. The CDR3 runs to 15 residues. The V and J ends lost 5 bases and 6 bases respectively, with 14 bases between them. Germline CDR1 is MNHEY and CDR2 is SMNVEV (reference sequence). Here the CDR3 DNA reads TGTGCCAGCAGTCCAGGGACGGTCTCTAATTCACCCCTCCACTTT. It codes for CASSPGTVSNSPLHF.

The chain recombines TRBV15 with TRBJ2-7; D possibly uses TRBD1 or TRBD2 (5 bases each). This CDR3 has 13 amino acids. Germline V CDR1 and CDR2: LNHNV, YYDKDF (reference sequence). Trimming pared 7 bases from V and 5 bases from J, leaving 15 bases between. CDR3 sequence (DNA): TGTGCCACCAACCTAGTGGGGGAACACGAGCAGTACTTC. Translation gives CATNLVGEHEQYF.

Here the CDR3 reads CASSEGPNQPQHF. The CDR3, as DNA: TGCGCCAGCAGTGAGGGGCCCAATCAGCCCCAGCATTTT. The gene calls are TRBV10-1 and TRBJ1-5, with D unresolved. The germline V gene encodes CDR1 WNHNN and CDR2 SYGVQD (reference sequence). The CDR3 covers 13 residues. V lost 2 bases and J 3 bases, leaving 5 bases between the germline ends.

V is TRBV9 and J is TRBJ2-5; maybe TRBD2 (6 bases). This CDR3 has 15 amino acids. The germline V and J ends were trimmed by 6 bases and 5 bases, with 20 bases remaining between them. Germline V lookup: CDR1 SGDLS, CDR2 YYNGEE. The CDR3 region is CASTPQGGFGETQYF. DNA for the CDR3: TGTGCCAGCACCCCTCAAGGAGGGTTTGGGGAGACCCAGTACTTC.

V and J are TRBV2 and TRBJ1-5; D may be TRBD1 (6 bases). CDR3 length: 13 amino acids. Germline assignment: CDR1 SNHLY and CDR2 FYNNEI. Trimming took off 8 bases at V and 5 bases at J, with 13 bases between the two ends. The CDR3 is CASRSGGDQPQHF. CDR3 in DNA: TGTGCCAGCCGCAGTGGGGGCGATCAGCCCCAGCATTTT.

The V call is TRBV4-2, the J call TRBJ2-3; 7 bases are shared with TRBD2. The CDR3 is 17 amino acids. Germline lookup yields CDR1 LGHNA and CDR2 YNFKEQ. V trimming: 0 bases; J trimming: 3 bases; junction bases outside the gene matches: 9. The CDR3 coding sequence is TGTGCCAGCAGCCAAGAAGCTTTAGCGGGCAGGACAGATACGCAGTATTTT. It specifies CASSQEALAGRTDTQYF.

This chain links TRBV2 with TRBJ2-4, with TRBD1 matching 7 bases. V dropped 10 bases and J dropped 3; count of bases not matched to a gene: 15. The germline gives CDR1 SNHLY, CDR2 FYNNEI. CDR3 length equals 16 residues. The CDR3 loop reads CAISDREKIDKNIQYF. The CDR3 nucleotides are TGTGCCATCTCCGACAGGGAAAAGATTGACAAAAACATTCAGTACTTC. The variable domain in full, completed from reference TRBV2 and TRBJ2-4, reads EPEVTQTPSHQVTQMGQEVILRCVPISNHLYFYWYRQILGQKVEFLVSFYNNEISEKSEIFDDQFSVERPDGSNFTLKIRSTKLEDSAMYFCAISDREKIDKNIQYFGAGTRLSVL.

The rearrangement uses TRBV5-7 and TRBJ2-1, with D tentatively TRBD1 (6 bases). TRBV5-7 counts as an open reading frame of uncertain function. The CDR3 totals 11 residues. V shed 4 bases and J shed 10 bases, with 9 bases lying between them. The CDR3 loop is CASSRGWEQFF. CDR3 nucleotide sequence: TGTGCCAGCAGCAGGGGGTGGGAGCAGTTCTTC.